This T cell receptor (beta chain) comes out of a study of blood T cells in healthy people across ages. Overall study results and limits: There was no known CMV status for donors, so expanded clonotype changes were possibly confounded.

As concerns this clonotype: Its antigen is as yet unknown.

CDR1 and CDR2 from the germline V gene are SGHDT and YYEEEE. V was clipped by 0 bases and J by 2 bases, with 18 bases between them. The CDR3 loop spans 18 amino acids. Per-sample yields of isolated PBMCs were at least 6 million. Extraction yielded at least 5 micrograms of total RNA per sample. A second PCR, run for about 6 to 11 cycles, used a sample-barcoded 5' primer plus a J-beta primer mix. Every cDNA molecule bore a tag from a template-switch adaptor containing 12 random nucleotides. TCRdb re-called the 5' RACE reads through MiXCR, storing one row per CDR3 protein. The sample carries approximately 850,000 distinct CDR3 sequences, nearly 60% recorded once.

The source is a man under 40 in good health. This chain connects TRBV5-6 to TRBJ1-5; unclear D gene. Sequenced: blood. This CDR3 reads CASSLGFSKSQGNQPQHF. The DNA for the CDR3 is TGTGCCAGCAGCTTGGGCTTTTCTAAGTCTCAGGGCAATCAGCCCCAGCATTTT.